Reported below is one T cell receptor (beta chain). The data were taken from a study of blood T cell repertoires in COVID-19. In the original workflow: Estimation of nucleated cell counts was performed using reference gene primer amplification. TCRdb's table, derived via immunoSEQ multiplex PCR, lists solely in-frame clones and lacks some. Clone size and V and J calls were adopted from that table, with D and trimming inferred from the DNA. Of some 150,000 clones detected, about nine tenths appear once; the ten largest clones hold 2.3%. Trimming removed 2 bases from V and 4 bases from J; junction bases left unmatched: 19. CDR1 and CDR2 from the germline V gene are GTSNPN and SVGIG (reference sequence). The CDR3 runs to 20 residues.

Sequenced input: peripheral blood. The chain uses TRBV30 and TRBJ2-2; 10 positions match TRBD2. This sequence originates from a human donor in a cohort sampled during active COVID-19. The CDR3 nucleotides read TGTGCCTGGAGTTCAAAGCGGGGGGGAACCTTACATCGGGTCACCGGGGAGCTGTTTTTT. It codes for CAWSSKRGGTLHRVTGELFF. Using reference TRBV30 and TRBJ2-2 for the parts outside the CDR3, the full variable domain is SQTIHQWPATLVQPVGSPLSLECTVEGTSNPNLYWYRQAAGRGLQLLFYSVGIGQISSEVPQNLSASRPQDRQFILSSKKLLLSDSGFYLCAWSSKRGGTLHRVTGELFFGEGSRLTVL.